Below, 11 T cell receptor beta chains from the same sample are listed, as sequenced in a study of cytomegalovirus exposure and HLA in healthy donors. The PCR ran on 60 Vbeta and 13 Jbeta primers. TCRdb's table, derived via immunoSEQ multiplex PCR, lists solely in-frame clones and lacks some. The profile shows 70,000 to 100,000 clones, 69% of them singletons. Sequenced sample: PBMCs. The receptors here all came from a man in his forties or fifties in good health and CMV-seronegative.

The chain is built from TRBV4-3 and TRBJ1-5, with 7 bases that match TRBD1. This CDR3 comprises 16 residues. Germline V gene sequence: CDR1 LGHNA, CDR2 YSLEER. After removal of 2 bases from V and 5 bases from J, the junction contained 9 bases not matched to a gene. The CDR3 loop reads CASSQRHGRGYQPQHF. CDR3 bases: TGCGCCAGCAGCCAACGTCATGGCAGGGGGTATCAGCCCCAGCATTTT.

The V gene is TRBV7-9, the J gene TRBJ1-1, with TRBD1 identical over 8 bases. The CDR3 is 12 amino acids. The V gene's germline CDR1 is SEHNR and CDR2 FQNEAQ (reference sequence). Trimming removed 5 bases from V and 10 bases from J; junction bases left unmatched: 6. The chain's CDR3 is CASSPRTGLAFF. The CDR3 bases are TGTGCCAGCAGCCCAAGGACAGGGTTAGCTTTCTTT.

The chain combines TRBV20-1 with TRBJ2-1, with a tentative D call TRBD2 (6 bases). Germline V gene lookup returns CDR1 DFQATT and CDR2 SNEGSKA (reference sequence). The V end was cut by 5 bases, the J end by 8 bases, with 10 bases between. The CDR3 has 11 residues. CDR3 coding DNA: TGCAGTGCTTTTAGCGGAGATGAGCAGTTCTTC. Amino acid sequence: CSAFSGDEQFF.

This clone was observed a few times. The chain couples TRBV19 to TRBJ2-3; a possible D gene is TRBD2 (5 bases). The V gene lost 5 bases and the J gene lost 2 bases, with 11 bases spanning the gap. The CDR3 length is 14 residues. Per the germline V gene, CDR1 is LNHDA and CDR2 is SQIVND (reference sequence). The CDR3 nucleotides are TGTGCCAGTAGTCCAGGACTGTTCACAGATACGCAGTATTTT. The encoded protein is CASSPGLFTDTQYF.

For the CDR3, the DNA is TGTGCCAGCTCACCAACGCGGTGGGGGGGATACAGCAATCAGCCCCAGCATTTT. This translates into CASSPTRWGGYSNQPQHF. The J gene is TRBJ1-5, the V gene TRBV18, with a possible D match to TRBD1 (5 bases). The CDR3 spans 18 residues. V was clipped by 2 bases and J by 1 base, with 18 bases between them. Germline V lookup: CDR1 KGHSH, CDR2 LQKENI.

The CDR3 nucleotides are TGCGCCAGCAGTGAGCTCCCGGACAACTACGAGCAGTACTTC. Protein: CASSELPDNYEQYF. V usage is TRBV10-1 and J usage is TRBJ2-7; a possible D gene is TRBD1 (5 bases). Germline V gene lookup returns CDR1 WNHNN and CDR2 SYGVQD (reference sequence). Trimming left V 2 bases short and J 3 bases short, with 11 bases between. The length of the CDR3 is 14 residues.

About this clone itself: Since no conserved phenylalanine or tryptophan closes the CDR3, a read error is the likely cause. The chain joins TRBV6-1 to TRBJ1-2; D is perhaps TRBD1 (6 bases). V was shortened by 5 bases and J by 1 base, with 14 bases between the two germline ends. The CDR3 has 15 amino acids. CDR1 and CDR2 (germline): MNHNS, SASEGT. In nucleotides, the CDR3 is TGTGCCAGCAGTCACAGTGGACAGCATAACTATGGCTACACCGTC. Translating gives CASSHSGQHNYGYTV.

J is TRBJ1-3 and V is TRBV5-6; D perhaps matches TRBD1 (5 bases). CDR1 is SGHDT and CDR2 is YYEEEE in the germline V gene. Trimming removed 6 bases at V and 0 bases at J, with 22 bases between. The CDR3 loop spans 18 amino acids. The CDR3 DNA is TGTGCCAGCATGTGGGGCCCCCGCCAAACTCTCTCTGGAAACACCATATATTTT. It codes for CASMWGPRQTLSGNTIYF. The full variable domain, completed using reference TRBV5-6 and TRBJ1-3, is DAGVTQSPTHLIKTRGQQVTLRCSPKSGHDTVSWYQQALGQGPQFIFQYYEEEERQRGNFPDRFSGHQFPNYSSELNVNALLLGDSALYLCASMWGPRQTLSGNTIYFGEGSWLTVV.

The genes are TRBV11-2 and TRBJ1-6, with 10 bases fitting TRBD1. CDR3 size: 15 residues. The germline V gene encodes CDR1 SGHAT and CDR2 FQNNGV. V lost 5 bases and J lost 7; bases outside the gene matches: 5. CDR3 region: CASSLRQGANSPLHF. The CDR3 DNA reads TGTGCCAGCAGCCTCAGACAGGGGGCGAATTCACCCCTCCACTTT.

The CDR3 nucleotides read TGCGCCAGCAGCTTGGCCCCGGGACTCACCTCTGGGGCCAACGTCCTGACTTTC. Protein product: CASSLAPGLTSGANVLTF. V usage is TRBV5-1 and J usage is TRBJ2-6; D possibly corresponds to TRBD2 (6 bases). CDR3 length: 18 residues. The germline V gene encodes CDR1 SGHRS and CDR2 YFSETQ. V was pared by 0 bases and J by 0 bases, with 13 bases between.

This chain links TRBV5-1 with TRBJ1-4, with TRBD1 as a possible D gene (5 bases). The CDR3 totals 16 residues. The germline gives CDR1 SGHRS, CDR2 YFSETQ. V gave up 4 bases and J gave up 8 bases, with 21 bases separating them. In nucleotides, the CDR3 is TGCGCCAGCAGCATTCGGGACCCTCGCGGGAGCGAAAAACTGTTTTTT. As protein: CASSIRDPRGSEKLFF.